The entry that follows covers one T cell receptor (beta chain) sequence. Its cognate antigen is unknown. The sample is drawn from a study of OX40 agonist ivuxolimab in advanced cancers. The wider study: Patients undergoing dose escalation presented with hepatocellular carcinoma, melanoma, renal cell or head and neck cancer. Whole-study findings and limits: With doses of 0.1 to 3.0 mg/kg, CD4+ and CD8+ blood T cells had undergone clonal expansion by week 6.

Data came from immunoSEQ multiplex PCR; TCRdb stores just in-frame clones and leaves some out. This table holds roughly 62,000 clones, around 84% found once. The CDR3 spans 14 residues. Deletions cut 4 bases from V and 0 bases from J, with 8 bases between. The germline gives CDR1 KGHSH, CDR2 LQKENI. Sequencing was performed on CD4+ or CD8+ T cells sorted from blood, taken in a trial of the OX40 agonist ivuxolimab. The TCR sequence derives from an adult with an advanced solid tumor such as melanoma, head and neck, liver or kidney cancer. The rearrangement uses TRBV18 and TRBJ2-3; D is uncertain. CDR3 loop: CASSRASSTDTQYF. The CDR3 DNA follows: TGTGCCAGCTCACGCGCTAGTAGCACAGATACGCAGTATTTT.